The TCR beta chain described here comes from a study of cytomegalovirus exposure and HLA in healthy donors. Overall study: Among around 170 million T cells, an earlier analysis found 117 million unique TCR beta sequences. Findings and caveats of the study: Donors belonging to an Asian-associated ancestry cluster reportedly showed fewer N-insertions in productive TCRs than the approximately 640-donor mean, according to what a later analysis found. HLA-A and HLA-B allele assignments for most subjects were reportedly predicted accurately using TCR beta sequences.

Concerning this clone: The target antigen is unknown.

PCR involved 60 Vbeta and 13 Jbeta primers. The protocol was immunoSEQ multiplex PCR, while the TCRdb copy is restricted to in-frame clones and leaves out a portion. In the table there are about 140,000 clones, around three quarters of which are singletons. The sequenced sample consisted of PBMCs. This receptor was obtained from a woman aged 18 to 35 in good health and CMV-seropositive.

Here the CDR3 DNA reads TGTGCCAGCAGTGCCCCACTGGGGGGGCGGTCTGAAGCTTTCTTT. It codes for CASSAPLGGRSEAFF. The V call is TRBV28, the J call TRBJ1-1; a possible D gene is TRBD1 (6 bases). Trimming took off 5 bases at V and 6 bases at J, with 19 bases between the two ends. Germline V gives CDR1 MDHEN, CDR2 SYDVKM. This CDR3 is 15 amino acids long.